These 32 T cell receptor beta chains were sequenced from one sample in a study of blood T cell repertoires in COVID-19. Assay used: immunoSEQ multiplex PCR; TCRdb lists only in-frame clones, some missing. The sample has about 110,000 clones; more than 70% are singletons. The sample was peripheral blood. These receptors were taken from a man aged 50-59 years with active or convalescent COVID-19.

This sequence joins TRBV3-1 (or the pseudogene TRBV3-2) and TRBJ2-1; a possible D gene is TRBD2 (6 bases). Germline values: CDR1 LGHDT, CDR2 YNNKEL (reference sequence). V was pared by 3 bases and J by 4 bases, with 22 bases between. This CDR3 has 18 residues. CDR3 loop: CASSQAAGPALRYNEQFF. The DNA of the CDR3 is TGTGCCAGCAGCCAGGCGGCGGGGCCCGCATTGCGGTACAATGAGCAGTTCTTC.

The chain has TRBV7-9 and TRBJ2-3; 15 positions match TRBD2. CDR3 length equals 18 residues. V dropped 5 bases and J dropped 0; count of bases not matched to a gene: 6. The germline CDR1 and CDR2 sequences are SEHNR and FQNEAQ (reference sequence). CDR3 nucleotides: TGTGCCAGCAGCCAAGGGACTAGCGGGAGGCCTAGCACAGATACGCAGTATTTT. This encodes CASSQGTSGRPSTDTQYF.

This clone is a singleton in its sample. The chain uses TRBV28 and TRBJ1-2, with D tentatively TRBD1 (5 bases). Germline V gene data show CDR1 as MDHEN and CDR2 as SYDVKM. The germline V and J ends were trimmed by 7 bases and 8 bases, with 17 bases remaining between them. This CDR3 region has 13 residues. The CDR3 is CASKLGTLSGYTF. As DNA, the CDR3 is TGTGCCAGCAAACTCGGGACTCTTAGCGGCTACACCTTC.

The CDR3 region has the DNA TGCGCCAGCAGCTTAGAGGTTGGCTCTGGAAACACCATATATTTT. It encodes CASSLEVGSGNTIYF. V is TRBV5-1 and J is TRBJ1-3; no firm D call. This CDR3 comprises 15 residues. V lost 2 bases and J lost 0, with 9 bases in between. Per germline, CDR1 SGHRS and CDR2 YFSETQ.

In its sample, this clone was seen once. The chain uses TRBV19 and TRBJ2-5; the match to TRBD2 covers 12 bases. V was pared by 2 bases and J by 5 bases, with 9 bases of the junction left unmatched. Germline loops: CDR1 LNHDA, CDR2 SQIVND (reference sequence). The length of the CDR3 is 17 residues. The CDR3 coding sequence is TGTGCCAGTAGTATACCCTGGACTAGCGGGATGCCGGAGACCCAGTACTTC. Translating it yields CASSIPWTSGMPETQYF.

In regard to this clone: Other DNA sequences from this sample encode an identical CDR3 as well. V is TRBV28 and J is TRBJ1-2; 8 bases match TRBD1. The CDR3 contains 14 residues. From germline, CDR1 is MDHEN and CDR2 SYDVKM. V shed 2 bases and J 5 bases; nucleotides not matched to a gene: 4. For the CDR3, the DNA is TGTGCCAGCAGTTTAGACAGGGGAGGTTATGGCTACACCTTC. This codes for CASSLDRGGYGYTF.

This chain uses TRBV7-9 with TRBJ1-1; maybe TRBD1 (6 bases). CDR3 size: 12 residues. The germline V gene encodes CDR1 SEHNR and CDR2 FQNEAQ (reference sequence). Between the trimmed V and J ends, which lost 4 bases and 5 bases, there was a span of 8 bases. In DNA, the CDR3 is TGTGCCAGCAGCTCAACAGGGACTGAAGCTTTCTTT. It specifies CASSSTGTEAFF.

J is TRBJ1-3 and V is TRBV27; unclear D gene. CDR1 and CDR2 from the germline V gene are MNHEY and SMNVEV (reference sequence). The V end lost 11 bases, the J end lost 0 bases, and 11 bases lay between the germline ends. The CDR3 is made up of 13 amino acids. As DNA, the CDR3 is TGTGCCCGCACCCCCAGCTCTGGAAACACCATATATTTT. Protein sequence: CARTPSSGNTIYF.

The chain carries TRBV3-1 (or the pseudogene TRBV3-2) and TRBJ2-7; no clear D gene. With 0 bases removed from V and 3 bases from J, the gap between germline ends came to 12 bases. The CDR3 is 15 amino acids. Per germline, CDR1 LGHDT and CDR2 YNNKEL (reference sequence). This CDR3 is CASSQDQVRSYEQYF. For the CDR3, the DNA is TGTGCCAGCAGCCAAGATCAAGTGCGGAGCTACGAGCAGTACTTC.

The chain joins TRBV30 to TRBJ1-6; TRBD1 agrees at 7 bases. Germline trimming cut 2 bases from V and 6 bases from J; bases unmatched to any gene: 7. The CDR3 contains 15 residues. Germline CDR1 and CDR2: GTSNPN and SVGIG (reference sequence). The CDR3 reads CAWSKEDRLNSPLHF. The CDR3 DNA sequence: TGTGCCTGGAGTAAGGAGGACAGGCTTAATTCACCCCTCCACTTT.

This clone was observed a single time. The CDR3 sequence: CASSPPDRAGVAFF. CDR3 DNA sequence: TGTGCCAGCAGTCCACCGGACAGGGCCGGAGTAGCTTTCTTT. The genes are TRBV28 and TRBJ1-1; 8 bases are shared with TRBD1. The CDR3 has 14 amino acids. Germline CDR1 reads MDHEN; CDR2 reads SYDVKM. Trimming at V came to 5 bases and at J to 10 bases, leaving 12 bases not matched to a gene.

The chain joins TRBV27 to TRBJ2-3; 13 bases match TRBD2. CDR3 length: 18 residues. Germline V gene sequence: CDR1 MNHEY, CDR2 SMNVEV (reference sequence). Trimming at V came to 6 bases and at J to 3 bases, leaving 12 bases not matched to a gene. Here the CDR3 DNA reads TGTGCCAGCAGGACGTTCACTAGCGGGAGGGCGGGGACAGATACGCAGTATTTT. Protein product: CASRTFTSGRAGTDTQYF.

This clone has just one count. The chain is built from TRBV6-4 and TRBJ2-3; 13 nucleotides line up with TRBD2. V gave up 2 bases and J gave up 5 bases; unmatched junction bases: 1. Germline V CDR1 and CDR2: MRHNA, SNTAGT. The CDR3 has 15 residues. The CDR3 nucleotides read TGTGCCAGCAGTGACGGGACTAGCGGGGAAGATACGCAGTATTTT. It translates to CASSDGTSGEDTQYF.

This chain connects TRBV29-1 to TRBJ2-4; 10 positions agree with TRBD2. Losses at the gene ends were 4 bases for V and 7 bases for J; bases not matched to a gene: 4. CDR1 and CDR2 (germline): SQVTM, ANQGSEA. This CDR3 contains 13 residues. The CDR3 coding sequence is TGCAGCGTTGCTAGCGGGAGCGGGAACATTCAGTACTTC. This translates into CSVASGSGNIQYF.

This clone was counted a single time. The rearrangement links TRBV28 to TRBJ1-4; unclear D gene. Germline V gene sequence: CDR1 MDHEN, CDR2 SYDVKM. The CDR3 has 14 residues. Trimming took off 2 bases at V and 3 bases at J, with 7 bases between the two ends. The CDR3 DNA reads as TGTGCCAGCAGTTTACAGCGTCCTAATGAAAAACTGTTTTTT. It yields the protein CASSLQRPNEKLFF.

The rearrangement joins TRBV7-2 to TRBJ1-1; D is unclear. V was shortened by 5 bases and J by 0 bases, with 10 bases between the two germline ends. The CDR3 runs to 14 residues. In germline, CDR1 is SGHTA, CDR2 FQGNSA. The CDR3: CASSLVQMNTEAFF. For the CDR3, the DNA is TGTGCCAGCAGCCTAGTCCAGATGAACACTGAAGCTTTCTTT.

The CDR3 coding sequence is TGTGCCAGCAGCCAAGAAAATAGTGACGGAGGATACACTGAAGCTTTCTTT. Its translation is CASSQENSDGGYTEAFF. This rearrangement joins TRBV3-1 (or the pseudogene TRBV3-2) to TRBJ1-1; D is unclear. The CDR3 is 17 residues long. Trimming pared 0 bases from V and 3 bases from J, leaving 17 bases between. Germline-derived CDR1 and CDR2 are LGHDT and YNNKEL (reference sequence).

The chain carries TRBV2 and TRBJ2-5; 13 positions agree with TRBD2. V shed 4 bases and J 5 bases; nucleotides not matched to a gene: 7. The V gene's germline CDR1 is SNHLY and CDR2 FYNNEI. This CDR3 has 16 residues. The CDR3: CASSGWTSGSGETQYF. The CDR3 bases are TGTGCCAGCAGTGGTTGGACTAGCGGGAGTGGGGAGACCCAGTACTTC.

The chain recombines TRBV7-9 with TRBJ1-6, with no clear D. The V end lost 11 bases, the J end lost 6 bases, and 14 bases lay between the germline ends. This CDR3 contains 13 residues. In germline, CDR1 is SEHNR, CDR2 FQNEAQ (reference sequence). This CDR3 is CAWATDGNSPLHF. The DNA for the CDR3 is TGTGCCTGGGCTACAGATGGTAATTCACCCCTCCACTTT.

This chain uses TRBV10-3 with TRBJ1-1; D is unresolved. In germline, CDR1 is ENHRY, CDR2 SYGVKD. CDR3 length: 10 amino acids. Between the trimmed V and J ends, which lost 11 bases and 11 bases, there was a span of 15 bases. CDR3 loop: CAATTAGAFF. CDR3 in DNA: TGTGCCGCGACAACCGCGGGTGCTTTCTTT.

The rearrangement uses TRBV5-6 and TRBJ2-2; 9 nucleotides agree with TRBD2. The CDR3 runs to 16 residues. Trimming took 1 base from V and 4 from J; bases not matched to a gene: 5. The germline V gene encodes CDR1 SGHDT and CDR2 YYEEEE. The CDR3 spells CASSLSPSGTTGELFF. CDR3 sequence (DNA): TGTGCCAGCAGCTTGTCCCCTAGCGGGACCACCGGGGAGCTGTTTTTT.

The V gene is TRBV27, the J gene TRBJ1-1; D is possibly TRBD1 (5 bases). The CDR3 loop spans 14 amino acids. The ends were cut back, 6 bases at V and 0 bases at J, with 11 bases in the middle. Per the germline V gene, CDR1 is MNHEY and CDR2 is SMNVEV (reference sequence). CDR3: CASSRQPMNTEAFF. DNA for the CDR3: TGTGCCAGCAGCAGACAGCCCATGAACACTGAAGCTTTCTTT.

This clone was seen a single time. The J gene is TRBJ2-6, the V gene TRBV4-1; unclear D gene. The V gene's germline CDR1 is MGHRA and CDR2 YSYEKL. This CDR3 comprises 17 residues. With 0 bases removed from V and 0 bases from J, the gap between germline ends came to 9 bases. CDR3 sequence: CASSQDQSGSGANVLTF. For the CDR3, the DNA is TGCGCCAGCAGCCAAGACCAATCCGGCTCTGGGGCCAACGTCCTGACTTTC.

The genes are TRBV23-1 and TRBJ2-2, with D possibly being TRBD1 (6 bases). TRBV23-1 qualifies as an ORF whose function is uncertain. V was shortened by 10 bases and J by 2 bases, with 11 bases between the two germline ends. The CDR3 has 13 residues. The CDR3 sequence is CATRDINTGELFF. For the CDR3, the DNA is TGCGCCACCCGGGACATTAACACCGGGGAGCTGTTTTTT.

V gene TRBV30 combines with J gene TRBJ1-3, with a possible D match to TRBD1 (6 bases). The length of the CDR3 is 14 residues. Trimming shortened V by 4 bases and J by 0 bases, and 10 bases separated the two germline ends. In germline, CDR1 is GTSNPN, CDR2 SVGIG (reference sequence). CDR3 sequence (DNA): TGTGCCTGGAAACAGGGCAGCTCTGGAAACACCATATATTTT. It codes for CAWKQGSSGNTIYF. Full variable domain (outside the CDR3, taken from reference TRBV30 and TRBJ1-3): SQTIHQWPATLVQPVGSPLSLECTVEGTSNPNLYWYRQAAGRGLQLLFYSVGIGQISSEVPQNLSASRPQDRQFILSSKKLLLSDSGFYLCAWKQGSSGNTIYFGEGSWLTVV.

The CDR3, as DNA: TGTGCCAGCAGCCAAGAGCTTTGGACAGGGACCGTCGTTCTCTACAATGAGCAGTTCTTC. Amino acids: CASSQELWTGTVVLYNEQFF. The V call is TRBV14, the J call TRBJ2-1; 8 bases align to TRBD1. This CDR3 is built from 20 residues. With V trimmed by 0 bases and J by 3 bases, 16 bases remained unmatched. Germline V gene lookup returns CDR1 SGHDN and CDR2 FVKESK.

The chain combines TRBV10-1 with TRBJ2-1, with D perhaps TRBD2 (5 bases). The CDR3 totals 17 residues. Looked up from germline, CDR1 is WNHNN and CDR2 is SYGVQD (reference sequence). Between the trimmed V and J ends, which lost 0 bases and 3 bases, there was a span of 15 bases. The CDR3 loop reads CASSESVVSDYYNEQFF. DNA of the CDR3: TGCGCCAGCAGTGAGTCGGTCGTTTCCGACTACTACAATGAGCAGTTCTTC.

This clone has just one count. The gene calls are TRBV6-5 and TRBJ1-5, with TRBD1 identical over 7 bases. This CDR3 contains 14 residues. The V gene's germline CDR1 is MNHEY and CDR2 SVGAGI. J was trimmed by 7 bases and V by 6 bases; bases with no gene match: 9. The CDR3 DNA sequence: TGTGCCAGCAGAGATACAGGGGCAACGCAGCCCCAGCATTTT. Encoded protein: CASRDTGATQPQHF.

The J gene is TRBJ2-5, the V gene TRBV10-2; possible D gene TRBD2, 6 bases. The CDR3 is made up of 11 amino acids. The germline CDR1 and CDR2 sequences are WSHSY and SAAADI. Trimming took 4 bases from V and 10 from J, leaving 10 bases between them. The CDR3 DNA reads as TGCGCCAGCAGTGGGGTGGGGGGCCAGTACTTC. As protein: CASSGVGGQYF.

As DNA, the CDR3 is TGTGCCAGCAGTCCCCGACAGGGAGGTAGCACTGAAGCTTTCTTT. Protein sequence: CASSPRQGGSTEAFF. This chain uses TRBV28 with TRBJ1-1; 7 bases are shared with TRBD1. CDR1 is MDHEN, CDR2 SYDVKM, per germline. Trimming at V came to 5 bases and at J to 4 bases, leaving 10 bases not matched to a gene. This CDR3 comprises 15 residues.

The V gene is TRBV30, the J gene TRBJ2-7; TRBD2 agrees at 16 bases. CDR3 length equals 15 residues. Germline CDR1 GTSNPN, CDR2 SVGIG (reference sequence). V shed 5 bases, J shed 3 bases, and the junction held 4 bases outside the gene matches. This CDR3 reads CAWGTSGRAFYEQYF. The CDR3, as DNA: TGTGCCTGGGGGACTAGCGGGAGGGCCTTCTACGAGCAGTACTTC.

The table lists this clone with a count of one. V usage is TRBV15 and J usage is TRBJ2-5; D perhaps matches TRBD2 (6 bases). CDR1 is LNHNV, CDR2 YYDKDF, per germline (reference sequence). This CDR3 spans 15 amino acids. Trimming took 5 bases from V and 4 from J, leaving 17 bases between them. For the CDR3, the DNA is TGTGCCACCAGCCACCTTGCGGGACCGGGAGAGACCCAGTACTTC. This encodes CATSHLAGPGETQYF.